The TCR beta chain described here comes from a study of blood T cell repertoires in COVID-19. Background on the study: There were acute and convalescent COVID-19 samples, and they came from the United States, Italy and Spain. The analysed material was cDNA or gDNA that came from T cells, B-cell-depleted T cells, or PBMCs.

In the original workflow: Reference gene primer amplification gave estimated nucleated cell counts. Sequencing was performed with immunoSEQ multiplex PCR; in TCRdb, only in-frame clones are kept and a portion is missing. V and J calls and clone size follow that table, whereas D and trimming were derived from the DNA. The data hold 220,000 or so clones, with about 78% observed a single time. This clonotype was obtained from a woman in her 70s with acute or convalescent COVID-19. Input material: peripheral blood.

CDR3 DNA sequence: TGTGCCAGCAGTGTTCCCGGGTACTTGAACACTGAAGCTTTCTTT. The encoded protein is CASSVPGYLNTEAFF. This sequence joins TRBV28 and TRBJ1-1; D gene unclear. The V and J ends lost 5 bases and 0 bases respectively, with 13 bases between them. The CDR3 length is 15 residues. CDR1 is MDHEN and CDR2 is SYDVKM in the germline V gene.